This paragraph covers one TCR beta chain sequence. As yet, its antigen is unknown. TCRdb ran MiXCR on the PCR reads and lists one entry per CDR3 protein. The sample lists 490,000 or so distinct CDR3 sequences, about 20% occurring once. This sample is drawn from a study of molecular identifiers for immune sequencing clone quantification. Study-level findings and limits: Clone sizes could be underestimated for highly expanded clones when identical TCR molecules share a barcode.

Germline-derived CDR1 and CDR2 are LNHDA and SQIVND (reference sequence). The CDR3 runs 15 residues. The V and J ends lost 1 base and 4 bases, in that order; junction bases with no gene match: 4. The rearrangement joins TRBV19 to TRBJ2-7, with 10 bases fitting TRBD2. This clonotype was sampled from a human donor in good health. Some libraries in this study had Jurkat cell RNA spiked in. Sequenced sample: naive CD8+ T cells from blood, with Jurkat cell RNA spiked in. Subset specified: FACS-sorted CD8+CD4-CCR7+CD45RA+ naive T cells. CDR3 in DNA: TGTGCCAGTAGTATAGTCACTAGCGGGACTTACGAGCAGTACTTC. Translated: CASSIVTSGTYEQYF.